These 21 T cell receptor beta chains were sequenced from one sample in a study of shared clonotypes between healthy human individuals. Produced via immunoSEQ multiplex PCR; TCRdb's table is partial and in-frame only. The sample holds about 980,000 clones, around 80% seen once. The specimen sequenced was memory CD4+ T cells sorted from blood. Stated subset: CD45RA-negative fraction. The source is a man between 18 and 29 years old in good health.

This clone has a handful of counts. The sample carries other DNA sequences with the same CDR3. Here the CDR3 reads CASSRGQGNQPQHF. In nucleotides, the CDR3 is TGTGCCAGCAGCAGGGGACAGGGAAATCAGCCCCAGCATTTT. V and J are TRBV7-2 and TRBJ1-5; TRBD1 aligns across 9 bases. In germline, CDR1 is SGHTA, CDR2 FQGNSA. The CDR3 spans 14 residues. V lost 5 bases and J lost 4; bases outside the gene matches: 3. The variable domain in full, completed from reference TRBV7-2 and TRBJ1-5, reads GAGVSQSPSNKVTEKGKDVELRCDPISGHTALYWYRQSLGQGLEFLIYFQGNSAPDKSGLPSDRFSAERTGGSVSTLTIQRTQQEDSAVYLCASSRGQGNQPQHFGDGTRLSIL.

The rearrangement links TRBV2 to TRBJ2-5, with D perhaps TRBD1 or TRBD2 (6 bases each). V was trimmed by 7 bases and J by 6 bases, leaving 15 bases between them. CDR1 and CDR2 from the germline V gene are SNHLY and FYNNEI. The CDR3 is 13 amino acids. CDR3 amino acids: CASTRGEQKTQYF. In nucleotides, the CDR3 is TGTGCCAGCACAAGGGGGGAACAGAAGACCCAGTACTTC.

The chain joins TRBV4-1 to TRBJ2-1; a weak D match, TRBD2 (6 bases). Germline CDR1 is MGHRA and CDR2 is YSYEKL. Trimming took 1 base from V and 2 from J, leaving 15 bases between them. The CDR3 has 17 amino acids. The CDR3 protein is CASSQVGRKFPYNEQFF. CDR3 DNA sequence: TGCGCCAGCAGCCAAGTGGGGAGGAAGTTCCCCTACAATGAGCAGTTCTTC.

This sequence joins TRBV5-1 and TRBJ2-1; D possibly corresponds to TRBD1 (6 bases). The germline gives CDR1 SGHRS, CDR2 YFSETQ. The CDR3 spans 13 residues. Trimming cost V 4 bases and J 5 bases, with 10 bases left between them. For the CDR3, the DNA is TGCGCCAGCAGCAACGGACAGAACAATGAGCAGTTCTTC. Translated: CASSNGQNNEQFF.

The chain couples TRBV5-4 to TRBJ1-6, with unresolved D. The ends were cut back, 4 bases at V and 8 bases at J, with 13 bases in the middle. Germline V lookup: CDR1 SGHNT, CDR2 YYREEE (reference sequence). The length of the CDR3 is 14 residues. CDR3 sequence: CASSPEPYYSPLHF. CDR3 in DNA: TGTGCCAGCAGCCCCGAACCGTATTATTCACCCCTCCACTTT. The variable domain in full, completed from reference TRBV5-4 and TRBJ1-6, reads ETGVTQSPTHLIKTRGQQVTLRCSSQSGHNTVSWYQQALGQGPQFIFQYYREEENGRGNFPPRFSGLQFPNYSSELNVNALELDDSALYLCASSPEPYYSPLHFGNGTRLTVT.

This rearrangement joins TRBV9 to TRBJ2-1, with unresolved D. The CDR3 has 14 residues. The germline V and J ends were trimmed by 4 bases and 2 bases, with 10 bases remaining between them. Looked up from germline, CDR1 is SGDLS and CDR2 is YYNGEE. CDR3 amino acids: CASSRQATYNEQFF. The CDR3 DNA reads TGTGCCAGCAGCCGCCAGGCGACCTACAATGAGCAGTTCTTC.

The chain carries TRBV7-2 and TRBJ2-7, with 9 positions matching TRBD2. Germline lookup yields CDR1 SGHTA and CDR2 FQGNSA. The CDR3 covers 17 residues. V shed 5 bases, J shed 0 bases, and the junction held 11 bases outside the gene matches. The CDR3 DNA is TGTGCCAGCAGCGCAAGGGGCGGGAGGGCCATCTCCTACGAGCAGTACTTC. This sequence encodes CASSARGGRAISYEQYF.

The rearrangement links TRBV5-1 to TRBJ2-3; TRBD2 matches 9 bases. This CDR3 has 15 amino acids. The trim removed 3 bases at V and 3 bases at J, leaving 5 bases unmatched. Germline CDR1 is SGHRS and CDR2 is YFSETQ. The CDR3 region has the DNA TGCGCCAGCAGCTCTATAGCGGGAGTGACAGATACGCAGTATTTT. Translating it yields CASSSIAGVTDTQYF.

This clone was recorded a few times. The chain is built from TRBV6-5 and TRBJ1-5; no clear D. Germline loops: CDR1 MNHEY, CDR2 SVGAGI. The CDR3 loop spans 13 amino acids. Trimming took 8 bases from V and 1 from J, leaving 9 bases between them. The CDR3 DNA reads TGTGCCAGCGCCCGGGCGAGCAATCAGCCCCAGCATTTT. Protein: CASARASNQPQHF.

The chain is built from TRBV9 and TRBJ2-1; 8 positions match TRBD1. Unmatched junction bases numbered 22, after V lost 3 bases and J lost 11 bases. The CDR3 is 18 residues long. The germline CDR1 and CDR2 sequences are SGDLS and YYNGEE. The CDR3 loop is CASSAALTGGSSFVKQFF. The CDR3 DNA reads as TGTGCCAGCAGCGCTGCCCTAACAGGGGGGTCCTCCTTTGTAAAGCAGTTCTTC.

This clone was seen a handful of times. The J gene is TRBJ2-1, the V gene TRBV18; 9 positions agree with TRBD1. V was clipped by 5 bases and J by 9 bases; unmatched bases: 8. This CDR3 has 14 residues. Germline lookup yields CDR1 KGHSH and CDR2 LQKENI. CDR3 loop: CASSTGQGYAEQFF. CDR3 nucleotide sequence: TGTGCCAGCTCAACGGGACAGGGTTACGCTGAGCAGTTCTTC.

Comment on this clone: With only one base between it and a far larger clone, this is likely a read error. Other nucleotide sequences from this sample produce the same CDR3. The rearrangement links TRBV7-2 to TRBJ1-1; no clear D. This CDR3 region has 13 residues. Trimming stripped 1 base from V and 0 bases from J, with 3 bases between. The germline V gene encodes CDR1 SGHTA and CDR2 FQGNSA. The CDR3 spells CASSLGMNTEAFF. DNA of the CDR3: TGTGCCAGCAGCTTAGGTATGAACACTGAAGCTTTCTTT.

V and J are TRBV6-1 and TRBJ2-7; 9 bases align to TRBD1. The CDR3 contains 17 residues. The J segment lost 4 bases and the V segment lost 4 bases, leaving 14 bases of the junction unmatched. The V gene's germline CDR1 is MNHNS and CDR2 SASEGT. The CDR3 spells CASSVVRDRDSRYEQYF. In DNA, the CDR3 is TGTGCCAGCAGTGTAGTAAGGGACAGGGATTCTAGATACGAGCAGTACTTC.

J is TRBJ1-4 and V is TRBV27; D possibly corresponds to TRBD1 (5 bases). The CDR3 consists of 15 residues. Germline assignment: CDR1 MNHEY and CDR2 SMNVEV (reference sequence). The V end was cut by 5 bases, the J end by 4 bases, with 14 bases between. The CDR3 DNA sequence: TGTGCCAGCAGTCCCGCGGGGGGAAGTAATGAAAAACTGTTTTTT. Translated: CASSPAGGSNEKLFF.

The chain is built from TRBV5-4 and TRBJ1-4, with D possibly being TRBD1 (6 bases). CDR3 length equals 15 residues. Germline-derived CDR1 and CDR2 are SGHNT and YYREEE (reference sequence). Trimming cost V 4 bases and J 3 bases, with 13 bases left between them. Written as DNA, the CDR3 is TGTGCCAGCAGCCCAAGCTCAGGGGCTAATGAAAAACTGTTTTTT. It translates to CASSPSSGANEKLFF.

As regards this clone: The sample holds other DNA sequences that translate to the same CDR3. The chain recombines TRBV5-1 with TRBJ2-3; 8 bases agree with TRBD2. Trimming removed 3 bases from V and 2 bases from J; junction bases left unmatched: 8. Germline loops: CDR1 SGHRS, CDR2 YFSETQ. This CDR3 is 16 amino acids long. CDR3 sequence reads: CASSSRRAGDTDTQYF. DNA for the CDR3: TGCGCCAGCAGCTCCCGTCGAGCGGGGGACACAGATACGCAGTATTTT.

Concerning this clone itself: This specimen includes other DNA sequences encoding the same CDR3. The CDR3 DNA sequence: TGTGCCAGCAGCTTGGCCGGGGGTAACTATGGCTACACCTTC. Amino acids: CASSLAGGNYGYTF. This chain uses TRBV5-4 with TRBJ1-2; perhaps TRBD1 as D (5 bases). Germline assignment: CDR1 SGHNT and CDR2 YYREEE (reference sequence). Trimming cost V 0 bases and J 1 base, with 7 bases left between them. This CDR3 is built from 14 residues.

The chain combines TRBV28 with TRBJ2-5; 8 nucleotides align to TRBD2. This CDR3 has 13 amino acids. Germline-derived CDR1 and CDR2 are MDHEN and SYDVKM. Germline trimming cut 4 bases from V and 4 bases from J; bases unmatched to any gene: 2. The CDR3: CASSSGGGETQYF. In DNA form, the CDR3 reads TGTGCCAGCAGTTCCGGGGGGGGAGAGACCCAGTACTTC.

The chain uses TRBV7-8 and TRBJ2-1; D is perhaps TRBD1 (6 bases). The CDR3 totals 15 residues. Germline V gives CDR1 SGHVS, CDR2 FQNEAQ. Trimming took 1 base from V and 9 from J, leaving 16 bases between them. The CDR3 nucleotides read TGTGCCAGCAGCTTAGAAGGGGGAGTAACGGGTGAGCAGTTCTTC. Amino acids: CASSLEGGVTGEQFF. Variable domain in full (rest from reference TRBV7-8 and TRBJ2-1): GAGVSQSPRYKVAKRGQDVALRCDPISGHVSLFWYQQALGQGPEFLTYFQNEAQLDKSGLPSDRFFAERPEGSVSTLKIQRTQQEDSAVYLCASSLEGGVTGEQFFGPGTRLTVL.

This chain joins TRBV9 and TRBJ2-3; the D gene is possibly TRBD2 (6 bases). Germline V gives CDR1 SGDLS, CDR2 YYNGEE. The CDR3 extends over 15 amino acids. Trimming left V 3 bases short and J 1 base short, with 12 bases between. This CDR3 reads CASSARETGTDTQYF. DNA for the CDR3: TGTGCCAGCAGCGCTCGGGAGACGGGCACAGATACGCAGTATTTT.

The chain has TRBV4-3 and TRBJ2-1, with D unresolved. The germline V and J ends were trimmed by 0 bases and 6 bases, with 30 bases remaining between them. The CDR3 has 21 amino acids. Germline V gives CDR1 LGHNA, CDR2 YSLEER. The CDR3 nucleotides are TGCGCCAGCAGCCAAGATCCCCATTATCCGCCCGGACGACAACGACCCAATGAGCAGTTCTTC. This sequence encodes CASSQDPHYPPGRQRPNEQFF.